The present entry profiles one TCR beta chain with its context. Its antigen is currently unknown. Here immunoSEQ multiplex PCR was the method, and the copy in TCRdb shows in-frame clones only, minus some. The table records roughly 130,000 clones, 92% of them present only once. Germline loops: CDR1 SGHDT, CDR2 YYEEEE. J was trimmed by 4 bases and V by 0 bases; bases with no gene match: 8. The CDR3 extends over 16 amino acids. These data come from a study of T cell responses to AZD1222 COVID-19 vaccine. Whole-study results and caveats: As reported, nearly half of all spike-specific TCRs target variant regions that are unmutated. No repertoire was sampled before or during the peak T cell response, only after it. CD4 TCRs linked to vaccination spanned spike, dominating at 160-218 and 743-854.

This chain connects TRBV5-6 to TRBJ2-7; 9 bases are a match to TRBD1. The receptor was isolated from an adult in good health. The sample was peripheral blood, taken on day 0 of AZD1222 vaccination. The DNA for the CDR3 is TGTGCCAGCAGCTTGGGGCCCGGGACAGGGTCTTACGAGCAGTACTTC. It yields the protein CASSLGPGTGSYEQYF.